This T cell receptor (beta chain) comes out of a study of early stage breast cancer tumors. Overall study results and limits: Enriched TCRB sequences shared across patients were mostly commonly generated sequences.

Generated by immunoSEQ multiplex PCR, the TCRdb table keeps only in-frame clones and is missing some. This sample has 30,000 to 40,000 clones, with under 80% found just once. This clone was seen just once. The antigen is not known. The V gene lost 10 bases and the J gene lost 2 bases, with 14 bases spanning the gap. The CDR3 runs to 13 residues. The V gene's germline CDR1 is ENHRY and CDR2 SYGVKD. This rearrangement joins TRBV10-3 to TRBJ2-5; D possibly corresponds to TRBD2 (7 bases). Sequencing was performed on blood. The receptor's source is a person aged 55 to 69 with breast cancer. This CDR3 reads CATQGRAQETQYF. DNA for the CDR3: TGTGCCACCCAGGGGAGGGCTCAAGAGACCCAGTACTTC.